These 12 T cell receptor beta chains were sequenced from one sample in a study of siplizumab effects on memory and regulatory T cells (dated by TCRdb to the late 2010s). Libraries were prepared through the immunoSEQ multiplex PCR assay. Not all clones reach the TCRdb copy of this immuneACCESS table, which keeps in-frame sequences only. Checked studies attribute under half of the gap to unresolved V genes and leave the rest unexplained. Present in this sample are more than 75,000 clones, roughly 96% of which were seen just once. Under 0.04% of the sample belongs to the ten largest clones. The specimen was naive CD4+ T cells sorted from blood. According to the study, the label for this sample's cell subset or site signals: unstimulated naive T cells. These receptors originate from a human donor in good health.

The chain carries TRBV6-6 and TRBJ1-1; 11 positions agree with TRBD1. Looked up from germline, CDR1 is MNHNY and CDR2 is SVGAGI (reference sequence). There are 16 residues in the CDR3. V lost 8 bases and J lost 1; bases outside the gene matches: 9. The CDR3 nucleotides are TGTGCCAGCGTACCGGGACAGGGGGTAAGGAACACTGAAGCTTTCTTT. It encodes CASVPGQGVRNTEAFF.

The chain is built from TRBV9 and TRBJ2-3, with D perhaps TRBD2 (7 bases). CDR1 and CDR2 (germline): SGDLS, YYNGEE. The V and J ends lost 4 bases and 4 bases respectively, with 16 bases between them. This CDR3 contains 15 residues. The CDR3 coding sequence is TGTGCCAGCAGCCCCCGGGGGGCGTCGGCAGATACGCAGTATTTT. Translation gives CASSPRGASADTQYF.

This chain joins TRBV27 and TRBJ2-5; 8 bases align to TRBD1. The V gene's germline CDR1 is MNHEY and CDR2 SMNVEV (reference sequence). V shed 6 bases, J shed 5 bases, and the junction held 14 bases outside the gene matches. The CDR3 is 16 residues long. CDR3 sequence: CASRHRTGRSIETQYF. The CDR3 DNA reads as TGTGCCAGCAGACATCGGACAGGGAGAAGTATTGAGACCCAGTACTTC.

The V call is TRBV6-1, the J call TRBJ1-6, with D possibly being TRBD1 (5 bases). The CDR3 runs 15 residues. Germline V gene data show CDR1 as MNHNS and CDR2 as SASEGT. V was shortened by 2 bases and J by 11 bases, with 16 bases between the two germline ends. CDR3 in DNA: TGTGCCAGCAGTGAAAATCCAGGGCTTTTAGCACCCCTCCACTTT. Its protein product is CASSENPGLLAPLHF.

The chain is built from TRBV6-1 and TRBJ2-5; D possibly corresponds to TRBD2 (7 bases). The CDR3 has 13 residues. V was cut by 7 bases and J by 4 bases, with 13 bases left in between. Germline V gene sequence: CDR1 MNHNS, CDR2 SASEGT. The CDR3 sequence is CASTKGGLETQYF. The CDR3 region has the DNA TGTGCCAGCACTAAGGGGGGGTTAGAGACCCAGTACTTC.

The rearrangement links TRBV6-5 to TRBJ2-1; D not resolved. The germline V gene encodes CDR1 MNHEY and CDR2 SVGAGI. V lost 8 bases to trimming and J lost 5 bases, with 13 bases between them. The CDR3 has 13 residues. The CDR3 DNA reads as TGTGCCAGCGCCCCGAGGCCCCACAATGAGCAGTTCTTC. It specifies CASAPRPHNEQFF.

The chain carries TRBV19 and TRBJ1-2; D perhaps matches TRBD1 (5 bases). Germline assignment: CDR1 LNHDA and CDR2 SQIVND (reference sequence). The germline V and J ends were trimmed by 7 bases and 8 bases, with 20 bases remaining between them. This CDR3 is 14 amino acids long. In DNA, the CDR3 is TGTGCCAGTACGATGGGGCAAAGAGGGACCGGCTACACCTTC. Protein: CASTMGQRGTGYTF.

The chain employs TRBV7-3 and TRBJ2-1; 14 bases map to TRBD2. The germline V gene has CDR1 SGHTA and CDR2 FQGTGA. CDR3 size: 14 residues. V gave up 5 bases and J gave up 9 bases; unmatched junction bases: 3. Here the CDR3 reads CASSLGTSGGEQFF. CDR3 nucleotide sequence: TGTGCCAGCAGCCTCGGGACTAGCGGGGGTGAGCAGTTCTTC.

The gene calls are TRBV7-2 and TRBJ1-1, with D maybe TRBD1 (6 bases). Germline CDR1 and CDR2: SGHTA and FQGNSA. This CDR3 is 14 amino acids long. The V and J ends lost 5 bases and 0 bases respectively, with 10 bases between them. The DNA of the CDR3 is TGTGCCAGCAGCACACAGGGCATGAACACTGAAGCTTTCTTT. Translating it yields CASSTQGMNTEAFF.

The chain combines TRBV25-1 with TRBJ2-7; the match to TRBD1 covers 7 bases. CDR3 length: 14 amino acids. The V segment lost 6 bases and the J segment 4 bases; nucleotides outside the gene matches: 9. Germline V gene sequence: CDR1 MGHDK, CDR2 SYGVNS. The CDR3 loop is CASRVAGTAYEQYF. DNA for the CDR3: TGTGCCAGCAGGGTGGCCGGGACAGCTTACGAGCAGTACTTC.

This chain links TRBV4-3 with TRBJ2-7, with D perhaps assigned TRBD1 or TRBD2 (5 bases each). V lost 4 bases, J lost 12 bases, and 19 bases lay in between. The CDR3 covers 13 residues. Germline CDR1 is LGHNA and CDR2 is YSLEER. CDR3 amino acids: CASSPREGFGRYF. The CDR3 DNA reads TGCGCCAGCAGCCCAAGAGAGGGGTTTGGTAGGTACTTC.

This chain connects TRBV21-1 to TRBJ1-5; the tabulated D call, TRBD1, remains unverified against the DNA. TRBV21-1 is a listed pseudogene. This CDR3 has 18 amino acids. CDR3 sequence reads: CASSKEGGIRDRDQPQHF. The DNA for the CDR3 is TGTGCCAGCAGCAAAGAGGGGGGGATCCGGGACAGGGATCAGCCCCAGCATTTT.